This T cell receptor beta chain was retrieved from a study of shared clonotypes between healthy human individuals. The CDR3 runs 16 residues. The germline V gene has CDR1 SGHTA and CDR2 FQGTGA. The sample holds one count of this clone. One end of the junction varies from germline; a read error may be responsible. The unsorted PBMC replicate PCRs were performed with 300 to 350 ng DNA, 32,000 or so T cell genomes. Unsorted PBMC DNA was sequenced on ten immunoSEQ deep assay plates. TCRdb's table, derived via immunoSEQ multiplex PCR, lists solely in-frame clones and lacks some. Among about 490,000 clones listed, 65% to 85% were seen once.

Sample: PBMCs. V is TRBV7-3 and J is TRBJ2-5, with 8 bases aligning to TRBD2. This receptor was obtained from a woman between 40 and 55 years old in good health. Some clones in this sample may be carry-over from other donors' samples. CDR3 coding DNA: TGTGCTAGCAGCCCCCCGACTAGCGCCTTAGAGGCGGCCCAGTACTTC. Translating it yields CASSPPTSALEAAQYF.